Here is one T cell receptor beta chain with its context. The sample is drawn from a study of blood T cell repertoires in COVID-19. Across the study: The samples span acute and convalescent COVID-19 from the United States, Italy and Spain.

The CDR3 consists of 18 residues. CDR1 is GTSNPN and CDR2 is SVGIG in the germline V gene (reference sequence). V was pared by 0 bases and J by 7 bases, with 16 bases of the junction left unmatched. Methods used by the authors: Estimates of nucleated cell counts were drawn from the amplification of reference gene primers. Some clones are missing from TCRdb's copy, which holds only in-frame ones; the method was immunoSEQ multiplex PCR. V and J calls and clone size follow that table, whereas D and trimming were derived from the DNA. The sample lists approximately 400,000 clones, 70% to 90% seen once, with 10% to 15% in the top ten.

The J gene is TRBJ1-2, the V gene TRBV30, with 11 bases lining up with TRBD1. Sample: peripheral blood. This TCR was recovered from a woman aged 45-60 years with COVID-19, enrolled during active disease. The CDR3 is CAWSVIRGTGGVGRGYTF. The CDR3 DNA reads as TGTGCCTGGAGTGTAATCAGGGGGACAGGGGGTGTAGGTCGTGGCTACACCTTC.